A single sample is the source of the 10 T cell receptor beta chains below, sequenced in a study of shared clonotypes between healthy human individuals. Libraries were prepared by immunoSEQ multiplex PCR; TCRdb keeps only in-frame clonotypes and omits some of them. The sample holds hundreds of thousands of clones, approximately 96% seen once. CD45RO-negative CD8 cells positively selected for CCR7 made up the naive population, which excluded terminally differentiated effector memory CD45RA+ cells. The sequenced material came from naive CD8+ T cells sorted from blood. The receptors here all came from a woman aged 25 to 39 in good health.

The rearrangement uses TRBV27 and TRBJ2-2; 8 nucleotides agree with TRBD2. The CDR3 runs to 15 residues. V lost 4 bases and J lost 7; bases outside the gene matches: 8. In germline, CDR1 is MNHEY, CDR2 SMNVEV (reference sequence). CDR3 in amino acids: CASSSPGGLGGELFF. CDR3 nucleotide sequence: TGTGCCAGCAGTTCTCCGGGGGGGTTGGGCGGGGAGCTGTTTTTT.

This clone came up a few times. V gene TRBV19 combines with J gene TRBJ1-5, with unresolved D. CDR1 is LNHDA and CDR2 is SQIVND in the germline V gene (reference sequence). Trimming removed 7 bases at V and 4 bases at J, with 8 bases between. The CDR3 is 12 residues long. CDR3 loop: CASTLANQPQHF. CDR3 bases: TGTGCCAGTACCCTGGCTAATCAGCCCCAGCATTTT.

In nucleotides, the CDR3 is TGTGCCAGCAGCCCCGGAACGGGACGGACCTACGAGCAGTACTTC. Its translation is CASSPGTGRTYEQYF. The rearrangement links TRBV9 to TRBJ2-7, with D perhaps given as TRBD1 or TRBD2 (5 bases each). V lost 4 bases, J lost 2 bases, and 16 bases lay in between. The CDR3 totals 15 residues. Germline lookup yields CDR1 SGDLS and CDR2 YYNGEE.

J is TRBJ1-1 and V is TRBV28; D uncertain. The CDR3 totals 14 residues. Per the germline V gene, CDR1 is MDHEN and CDR2 is SYDVKM. Trimming shortened V by 2 bases and J by 6 bases, and 13 bases separated the two germline ends. CDR3 bases: TGTGCCAGCAGTTTACTAGTAGCTTCATCTGAAGCTTTCTTT. Translation gives CASSLLVASSEAFF.

The rearrangement uses TRBV11-2 and TRBJ2-1; 10 positions match TRBD1. J was trimmed by 2 bases and V by 4 bases; bases with no gene match: 5. Per germline, CDR1 SGHAT and CDR2 FQNNGV. The CDR3 contains 16 residues. The CDR3 protein is CASSSAGTGAYNEQFF. DNA for the CDR3: TGTGCCAGCAGCTCAGCCGGGACAGGGGCCTACAATGAGCAGTTCTTC. Complete variable domain (other parts from reference TRBV11-2 and TRBJ2-1): EAGVAQSPRYKIIEKRQSVAFWCNPISGHATLYWYQQILGQGPKLLIQFQNNGVVDDSQLPKDRFSAERLKGVDSTLKIQPAKLEDSAVYLCASSSAGTGAYNEQFFGPGTRLTVL.

The V and J genes are TRBV14 and TRBJ1-1; D gene uncertain. V lost 0 bases and J lost 4, with 9 bases in between. The CDR3 length is 14 residues. Germline V gene data show CDR1 as SGHDN and CDR2 as FVKESK. The CDR3: CASSQESVSTEAFF. In nucleotides, the CDR3 is TGTGCCAGCAGCCAAGAGTCGGTTAGCACTGAAGCTTTCTTT.

V gene TRBV28 combines with J gene TRBJ2-6; D may be TRBD1 (6 bases). CDR1 and CDR2 from the germline V gene are MDHEN and SYDVKM. This CDR3 has 18 residues. Trimming took 5 bases from V and 0 from J, leaving 17 bases between them. The CDR3 sequence is CASSDHRVYGSGANVLTF. CDR3 bases: TGTGCCAGCAGTGACCACAGGGTCTACGGCTCTGGGGCCAACGTCCTGACTTTC.

The V call is TRBV18, the J call TRBJ2-1; D may be TRBD2 (6 bases). The germline V and J ends were trimmed by 5 bases and 7 bases, with 21 bases remaining between them. CDR3 size: 16 residues. CDR1 and CDR2 from the germline V gene are KGHSH and LQKENI. DNA of the CDR3: TGTGCCAGCTCAGAGCTCGAGGTAGCGGACCCTAATGAGCAGTTCTTC. Translating it yields CASSELEVADPNEQFF.

This chain joins TRBV27 and TRBJ2-7, with TRBD2 matching 12 bases. The CDR3 totals 15 residues. From germline, CDR1 is MNHEY and CDR2 SMNVEV (reference sequence). The trim removed 3 bases at V and 6 bases at J, leaving 6 bases unmatched. CDR3 DNA: TGTGCCAGCAGTTTGAGACTAGCGGGAGCGGCCGAGCAGTACTTC. Protein: CASSLRLAGAAEQYF.

The chain has TRBV7-9 and TRBJ2-7; D is perhaps TRBD2 (6 bases). The germline CDR1 and CDR2 sequences are SEHNR and FQNEAQ (reference sequence). The CDR3 is made up of 15 amino acids. Trimming removed 5 bases at V and 7 bases at J, with 21 bases between. In nucleotides, the CDR3 is TGTGCCAGCAGCCACGACGGGGCTAGCGCATGGGAGCAGTACTTC. Translation: CASSHDGASAWEQYF.